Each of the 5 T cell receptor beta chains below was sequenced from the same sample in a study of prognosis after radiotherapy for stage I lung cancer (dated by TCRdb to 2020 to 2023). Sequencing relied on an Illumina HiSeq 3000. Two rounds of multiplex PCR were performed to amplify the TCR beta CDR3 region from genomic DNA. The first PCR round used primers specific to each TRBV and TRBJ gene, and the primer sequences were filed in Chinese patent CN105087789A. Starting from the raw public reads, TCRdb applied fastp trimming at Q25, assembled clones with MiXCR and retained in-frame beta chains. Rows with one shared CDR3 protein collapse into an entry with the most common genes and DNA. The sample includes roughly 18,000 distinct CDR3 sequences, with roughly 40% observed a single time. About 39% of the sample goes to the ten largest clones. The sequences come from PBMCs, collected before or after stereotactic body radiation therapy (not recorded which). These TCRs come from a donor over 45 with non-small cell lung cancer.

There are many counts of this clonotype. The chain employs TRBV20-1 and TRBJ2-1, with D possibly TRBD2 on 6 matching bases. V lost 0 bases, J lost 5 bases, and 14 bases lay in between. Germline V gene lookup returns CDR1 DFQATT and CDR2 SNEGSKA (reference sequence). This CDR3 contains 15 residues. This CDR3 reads CSARDWGEHHNEQFF. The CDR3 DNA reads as TGCAGTGCTAGAGACTGGGGGGAGCACCACAATGAGCAGTTCTTC.

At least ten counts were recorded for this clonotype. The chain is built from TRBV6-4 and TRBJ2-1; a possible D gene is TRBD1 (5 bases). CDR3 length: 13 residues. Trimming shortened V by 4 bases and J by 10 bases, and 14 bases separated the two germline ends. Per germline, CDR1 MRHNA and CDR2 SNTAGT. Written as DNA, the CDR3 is TGTGCCAGCAGTGCATCCGAGACAGAAGAGCAGTTCTTC. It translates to CASSASETEEQFF.

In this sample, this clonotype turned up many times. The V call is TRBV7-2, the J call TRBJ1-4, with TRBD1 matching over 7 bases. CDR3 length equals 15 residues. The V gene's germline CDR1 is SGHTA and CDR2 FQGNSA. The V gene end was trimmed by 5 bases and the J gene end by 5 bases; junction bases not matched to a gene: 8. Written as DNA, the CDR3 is TGTGCCAGCAGCCTAACTGGGGACAGAAATGAAAAACTGTTTTTT. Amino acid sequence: CASSLTGDRNEKLFF.

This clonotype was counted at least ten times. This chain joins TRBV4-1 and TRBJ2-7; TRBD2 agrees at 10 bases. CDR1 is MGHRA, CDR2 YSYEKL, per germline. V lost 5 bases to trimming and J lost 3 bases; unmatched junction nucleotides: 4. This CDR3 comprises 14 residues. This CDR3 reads CASSTQREGYEQYF. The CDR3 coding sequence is TGCGCCAGCAGCACGCAGCGGGAGGGCTACGAGCAGTACTTC.

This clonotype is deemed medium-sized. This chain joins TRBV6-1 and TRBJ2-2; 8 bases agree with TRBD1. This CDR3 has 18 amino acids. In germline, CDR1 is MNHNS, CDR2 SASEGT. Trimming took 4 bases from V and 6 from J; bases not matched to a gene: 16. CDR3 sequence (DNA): TGTGCCAGCAGTGTAACCTCAGGGGGCGTTTACGTCCCCGGGGAGCTGTTTTTT. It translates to CASSVTSGGVYVPGELFF.